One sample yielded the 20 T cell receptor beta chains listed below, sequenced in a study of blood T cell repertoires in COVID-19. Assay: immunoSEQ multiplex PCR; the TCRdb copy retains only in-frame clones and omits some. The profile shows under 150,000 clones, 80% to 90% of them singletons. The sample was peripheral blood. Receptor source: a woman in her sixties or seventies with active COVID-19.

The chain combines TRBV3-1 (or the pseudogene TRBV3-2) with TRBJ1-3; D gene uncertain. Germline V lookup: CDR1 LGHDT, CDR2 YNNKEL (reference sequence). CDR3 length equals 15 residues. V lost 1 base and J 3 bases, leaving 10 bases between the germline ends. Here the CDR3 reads CASSQGREVGNTIYF. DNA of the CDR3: TGTGCCAGCAGCCAAGGGAGGGAGGTTGGAAACACCATATATTTT.

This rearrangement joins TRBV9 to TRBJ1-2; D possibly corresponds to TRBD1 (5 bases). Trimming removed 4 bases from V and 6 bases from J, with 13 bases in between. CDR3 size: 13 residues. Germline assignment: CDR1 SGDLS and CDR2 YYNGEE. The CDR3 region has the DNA TGTGCCAGCAGCCTGCAGGGTTTCGATGGCTACACCTTC. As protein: CASSLQGFDGYTF.

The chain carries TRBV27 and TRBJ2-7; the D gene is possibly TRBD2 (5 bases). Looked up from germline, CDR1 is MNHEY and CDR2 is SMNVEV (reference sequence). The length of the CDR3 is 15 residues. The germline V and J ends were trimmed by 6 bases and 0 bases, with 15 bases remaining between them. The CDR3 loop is CASSPVEGYSYEQYF. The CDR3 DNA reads TGTGCCAGCAGCCCCGTAGAGGGATACTCCTACGAGCAGTACTTC.

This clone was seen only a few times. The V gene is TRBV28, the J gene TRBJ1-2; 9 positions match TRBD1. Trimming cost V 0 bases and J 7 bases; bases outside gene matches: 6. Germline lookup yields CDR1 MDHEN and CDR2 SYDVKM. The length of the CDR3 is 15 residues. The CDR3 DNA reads TGTGCCAGCAGTTTATGGGGGACAGGGTCTGCTGGCTACACCTTC. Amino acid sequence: CASSLWGTGSAGYTF.

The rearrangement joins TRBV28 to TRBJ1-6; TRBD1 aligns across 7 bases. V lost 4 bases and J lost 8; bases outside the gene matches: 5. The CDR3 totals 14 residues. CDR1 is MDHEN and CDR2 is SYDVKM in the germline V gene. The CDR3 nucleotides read TGTGCCAGCAGTTCCTGGGACAGTCATTCACCCCTCCACTTT. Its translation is CASSSWDSHSPLHF. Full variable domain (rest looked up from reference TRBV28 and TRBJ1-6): DVKVTQSSRYLVKRTGEKVFLECVQDMDHENMFWYRQDPGLGLRLIYFSYDVKMKEKGDIPEGYSVSREKKERFSLILESASTNQTSMYLCASSSWDSHSPLHFGNGTRLTVT.

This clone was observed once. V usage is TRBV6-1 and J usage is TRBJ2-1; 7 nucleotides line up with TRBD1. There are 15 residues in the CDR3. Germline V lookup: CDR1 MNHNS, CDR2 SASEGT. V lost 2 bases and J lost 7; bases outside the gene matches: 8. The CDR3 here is CASSEPWTGRNEQFF. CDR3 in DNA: TGTGCCAGCAGTGAACCGTGGACAGGACGGAATGAGCAGTTCTTC.

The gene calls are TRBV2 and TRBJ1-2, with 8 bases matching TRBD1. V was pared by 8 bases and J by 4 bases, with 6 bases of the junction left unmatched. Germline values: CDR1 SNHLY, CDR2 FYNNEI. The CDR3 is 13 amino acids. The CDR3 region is CASLVDRAYGYTF. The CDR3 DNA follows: TGTGCCAGCCTGGTGGACAGGGCCTATGGCTACACCTTC.

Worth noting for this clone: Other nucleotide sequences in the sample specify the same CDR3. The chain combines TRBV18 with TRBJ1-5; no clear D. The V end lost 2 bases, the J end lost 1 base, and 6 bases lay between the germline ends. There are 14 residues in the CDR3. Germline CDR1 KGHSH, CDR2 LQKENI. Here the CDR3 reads CASSPGPSNQPQHF. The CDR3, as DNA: TGTGCCAGCTCACCAGGGCCGAGCAATCAGCCCCAGCATTTT.

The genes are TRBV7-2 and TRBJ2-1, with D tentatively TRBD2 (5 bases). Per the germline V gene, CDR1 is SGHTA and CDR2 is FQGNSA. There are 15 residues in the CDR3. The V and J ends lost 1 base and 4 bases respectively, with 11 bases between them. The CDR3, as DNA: TGTGCCAGCAGCTTAGGTGGGAGTAGGTACAATGAGCAGTTCTTC. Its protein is CASSLGGSRYNEQFF.

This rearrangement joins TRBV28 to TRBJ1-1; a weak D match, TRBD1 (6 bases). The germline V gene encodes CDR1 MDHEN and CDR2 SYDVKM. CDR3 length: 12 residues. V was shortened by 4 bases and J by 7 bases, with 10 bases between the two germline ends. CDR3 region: CASSWGGLEAFF. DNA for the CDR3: TGTGCCAGCAGTTGGGGGGGCCTTGAAGCTTTCTTT.

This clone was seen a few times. The CDR3 DNA follows: TGTGCCAGCTCACCAGAGACAGGGGCCCTAGGGAACTATGGCTACACCTTC. It yields the protein CASSPETGALGNYGYTF. The chain joins TRBV18 to TRBJ1-2; TRBD1 matches at 8 bases. The CDR3 has 17 residues. Trimming cost V 2 bases and J 2 bases; bases outside gene matches: 10. Germline-derived CDR1 and CDR2 are KGHSH and LQKENI.

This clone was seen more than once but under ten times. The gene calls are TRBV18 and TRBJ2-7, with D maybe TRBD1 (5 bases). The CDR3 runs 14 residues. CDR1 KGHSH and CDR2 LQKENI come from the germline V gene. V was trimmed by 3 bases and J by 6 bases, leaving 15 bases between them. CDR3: CASSPEPSQGEQYF. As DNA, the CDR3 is TGTGCCAGCTCACCCGAGCCCTCGCAGGGCGAGCAGTACTTC.

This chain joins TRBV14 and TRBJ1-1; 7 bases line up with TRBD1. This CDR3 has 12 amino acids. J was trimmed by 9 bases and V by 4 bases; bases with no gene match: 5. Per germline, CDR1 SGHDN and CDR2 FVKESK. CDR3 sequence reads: CASSRQGYQAFF. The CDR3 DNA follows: TGTGCCAGCAGCCGACAGGGTTACCAAGCTTTCTTT.

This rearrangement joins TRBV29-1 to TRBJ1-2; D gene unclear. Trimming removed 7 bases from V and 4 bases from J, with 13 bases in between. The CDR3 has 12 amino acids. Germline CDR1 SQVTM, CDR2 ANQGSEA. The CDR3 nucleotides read TGCAGCGCCCGGGAGCGGAGCTATGGCTACACCTTC. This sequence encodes CSARERSYGYTF.

The CDR3 protein is CASSLGTTEPQHF. The CDR3 DNA sequence: TGTGCCAGCAGCTTGGGCACGACGGAGCCCCAGCATTTT. This chain links TRBV28 with TRBJ1-5; D ambiguous. The CDR3 runs to 13 residues. Per the germline V gene, CDR1 is MDHEN and CDR2 is SYDVKM. The germline V and J ends were trimmed by 6 bases and 8 bases, with 14 bases remaining between them.

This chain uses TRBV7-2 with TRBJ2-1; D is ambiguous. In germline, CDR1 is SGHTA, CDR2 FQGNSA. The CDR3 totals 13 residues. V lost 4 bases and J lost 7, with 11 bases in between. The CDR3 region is CASSSKSSNEQFF. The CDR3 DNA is TGTGCCAGCAGCTCGAAAAGCTCGAATGAGCAGTTCTTC.

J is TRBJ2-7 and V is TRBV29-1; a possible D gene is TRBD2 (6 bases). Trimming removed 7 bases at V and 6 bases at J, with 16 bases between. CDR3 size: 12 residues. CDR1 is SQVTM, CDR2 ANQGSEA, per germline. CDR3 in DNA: TGCAGCGCAGGAGGGATGGGGGGCGAGCAGTACTTC. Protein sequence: CSAGGMGGEQYF.

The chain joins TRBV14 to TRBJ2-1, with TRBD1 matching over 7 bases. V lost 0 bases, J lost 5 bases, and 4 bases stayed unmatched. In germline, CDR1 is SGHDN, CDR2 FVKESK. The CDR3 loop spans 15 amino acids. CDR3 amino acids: CASSQDLGGHNEQFF. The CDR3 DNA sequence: TGTGCCAGCAGCCAAGATCTAGGGGGCCACAATGAGCAGTTCTTC. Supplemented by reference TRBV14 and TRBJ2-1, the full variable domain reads EAGVTQFPSHSVIEKGQTVTLRCDPISGHDNLYWYRRVMGKEIKFLLHFVKESKQDESGMPNNRFLAERTGGTYSTLKVQPAELEDSGVYFCASSQDLGGHNEQFFGPGTRLTVL.

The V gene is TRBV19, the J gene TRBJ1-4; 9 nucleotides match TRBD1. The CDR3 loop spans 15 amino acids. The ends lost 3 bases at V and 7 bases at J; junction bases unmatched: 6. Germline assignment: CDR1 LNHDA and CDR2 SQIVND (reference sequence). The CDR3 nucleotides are TGTGCCAGTAGTATCCCCGGACAGGGGAGTGAAAAACTGTTTTTT. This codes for CASSIPGQGSEKLFF.

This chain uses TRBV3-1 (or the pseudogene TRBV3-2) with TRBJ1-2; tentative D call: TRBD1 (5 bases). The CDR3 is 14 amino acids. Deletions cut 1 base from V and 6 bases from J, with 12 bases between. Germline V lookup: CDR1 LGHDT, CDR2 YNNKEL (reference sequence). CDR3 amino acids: CASSQGEGRNGYTF. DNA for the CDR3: TGTGCCAGCAGCCAAGGGGAGGGGAGGAATGGCTACACCTTC.